This TCR beta chain was sequenced for a study of shared clonotypes between healthy human individuals. Study overall: Aged 18 to 49, the donors were a couple of women and three men.

Sequencing used immunoSEQ multiplex PCR; TCRdb keeps in-frame clones, though not all of them. The sample lists 110,000 or so clones, around two thirds seen once, with about 22% in the top ten. Remarks on this clone: Its antigen is unknown.

Donors were healthy HIV-negative adults without recently reported acute infections or vaccinations. Combining CD45RO+ cells with CCR7-negative CD45RA+ TemRA cells gave CD8 memory. Study-level findings and limits: Naive subsets, compared against memory subsets, generally had larger estimated richness values.

Germline CDR1 and CDR2: MDHEN and SYDVKM. V shed 4 bases and J shed 7 bases, with 19 bases lying between them. CDR3 length equals 16 residues. This TCR was recovered from a woman in her 30s in good health. The rearrangement uses TRBV28 and TRBJ1-4; D is possibly TRBD1 (6 bases). Sequencing was done on a sample of memory CD8+ T cells sorted from blood. The subset denotes: CD45RO+ cells pooled with CCR7-negative TemRA cells. CDR3 in amino acids: CASSSPGGTTTEKLFF. The DNA for the CDR3 is TGTGCCAGCAGTTCCCCCGGCGGGACAACGACTGAAAAACTGTTTTTT.